Listed below are T cell receptor beta chains from one sample, sequenced in a study of early T cells in non-severe SARS-CoV-2 infection. TCRdb recomputed calls from the 5' RACE reads with MiXCR, one row per CDR3 protein. The repertoire holds about 59,000 distinct CDR3 sequences, with roughly 13% as singletons. The sample consisted of whole blood, taken at baseline. All receptors derive from an adult who was a healthcare worker with PCR-confirmed SARS-CoV-2 infection or an uninfected control (not recorded which). CDR3s leave out the opening cysteine and the closing phenylalanine or tryptophan.

TRBJ1-5,12,TRBV18,ASSPSGVNQPQH
TRBJ2-7,10,TRBV29-1,SGTGVTYEQY
TRBJ1-2,11,TRBV19,ASSSRANYGYT
TRBJ2-3,11,TRBV11-2,ASSPRATDTQY
TRBJ1-5,14,TRBV11-2,ASSPSGGYSNQPQH
TRBJ2-1,13,TRBV5-1,ASSLGPSSYNEQF
TRBJ2-1,15,TRBV3-1,ASSQDGGRGLYNEQF
TRBJ2-1,14,TRBV27,ASSPLGTGIVDEQF
TRBJ2-1,11,TRBV15,ATSRDNYNEQF
TRBJ2-1,12,TRBV10-1,ASSEPETGGEQF
TRBJ2-7,13,TRBV2,ASTQSLYQDYEQY
TRBJ1-5,14,TRBV4-3,ASSQDRGRSNQPQH
TRBJ2-5,16,TRBV13,ASSSPRTSGRGRETQY
TRBJ1-2,11,TRBV27,ASRLTGGYGYT
TRBJ2-7,11,TRBV3-1,ASSQTGYYEQY
TRBJ2-2,12,TRBV18,ASSPPSNTGELF
TRBJ2-7,11,TRBV5-4,ASSLAGASEQY
TRBJ1-2,11,TRBV25-1,ASSELGRDGYT
TRBJ2-5,11,TRBV24-1,ATSRGGSQTQY
TRBJ1-5,16,TRBV2,ASSPGVGGGAWNQPQH
TRBJ2-3,13,TRBV7-6,ASSLSQVYTDTQY
TRBJ1-5,12,TRBV12-3/TRBV12-4,ASSRDRASQPQH
TRBJ2-1,12,TRBV20-1,SASNAGSYNEQF
TRBJ1-4,11,TRBV29-1,SVTGTENEKLF
TRBJ2-7,10,TRBV18,ASSPEVGEQY
TRBJ2-7,15,TRBV3-1,ASSQEGGRTGRHEQY
TRBJ2-2,13,TRBV20-1,SAATSGRWTGELF
TRBJ2-3,13,TRBV7-9,ASRPLWRSTDTQY
TRBJ1-4,12,TRBV6-5,ASSPGTVSAKLF
TRBJ1-2,14,TRBV18,ASSPGGYEGSYGYT
TRBJ1-1,12,TRBV12-3/TRBV12-4,ASSKRGGDTEAF
TRBJ2-3,12,TRBV4-2,ASSQQGRTDTQY
TRBJ1-2,10,TRBV29-1,SVLDRASGYT
TRBJ2-7,13,TRBV11-1,ASSRGRLGEYEQY
TRBJ1-2,11,TRBV18,ASSHGTSYGYT
TRBJ2-5,11,TRBV28,ASSLSFQETQY
TRBJ2-1,12,TRBV7-2,ASSRRSGINEQF
TRBJ2-7,13,TRBV24-1,ATSDPGRSSYEQY
TRBJ2-7,14,TRBV6-6,ASSYRRTSGSYEQY
TRBJ2-1,13,TRBV11-2,ASSLYSGNYNEQF